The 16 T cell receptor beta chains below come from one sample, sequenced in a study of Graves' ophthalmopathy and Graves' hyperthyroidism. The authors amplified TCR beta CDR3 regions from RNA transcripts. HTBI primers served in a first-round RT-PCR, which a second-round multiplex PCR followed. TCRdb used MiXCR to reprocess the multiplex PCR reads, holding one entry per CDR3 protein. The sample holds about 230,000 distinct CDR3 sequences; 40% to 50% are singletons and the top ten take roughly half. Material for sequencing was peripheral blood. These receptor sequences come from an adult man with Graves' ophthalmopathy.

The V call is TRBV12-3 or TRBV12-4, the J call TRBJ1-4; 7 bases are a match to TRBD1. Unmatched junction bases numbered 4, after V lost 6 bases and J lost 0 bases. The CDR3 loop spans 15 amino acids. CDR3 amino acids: CASSAQGATNEKLFF. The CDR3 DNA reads TGTGCCAGCAGCGCTCAGGGGGCAACTAATGAAAAACTGTTTTTT.

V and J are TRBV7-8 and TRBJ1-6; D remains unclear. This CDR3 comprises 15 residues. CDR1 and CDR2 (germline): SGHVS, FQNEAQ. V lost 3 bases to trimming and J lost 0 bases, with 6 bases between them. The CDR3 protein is CASSLESSYNSPLHF. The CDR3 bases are TGTGCCAGCAGCTTGGAGAGCTCCTATAATTCACCCCTCCACTTT.

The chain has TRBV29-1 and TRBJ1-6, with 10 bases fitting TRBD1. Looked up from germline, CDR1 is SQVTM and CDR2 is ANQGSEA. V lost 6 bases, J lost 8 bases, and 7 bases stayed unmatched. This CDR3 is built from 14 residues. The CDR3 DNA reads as TGCAGCGTCGCACTTGGGACAGGGGATTCACCCCTCCACTTT. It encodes CSVALGTGDSPLHF.

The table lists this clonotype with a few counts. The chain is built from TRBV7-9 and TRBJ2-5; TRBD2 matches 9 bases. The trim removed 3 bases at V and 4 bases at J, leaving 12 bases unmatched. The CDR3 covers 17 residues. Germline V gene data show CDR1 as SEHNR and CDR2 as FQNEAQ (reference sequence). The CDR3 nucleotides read TGTGCCAGCAGCTTGACTAGCGGATGGACCGCGGGAGAGACCCAGTACTTC. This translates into CASSLTSGWTAGETQYF.

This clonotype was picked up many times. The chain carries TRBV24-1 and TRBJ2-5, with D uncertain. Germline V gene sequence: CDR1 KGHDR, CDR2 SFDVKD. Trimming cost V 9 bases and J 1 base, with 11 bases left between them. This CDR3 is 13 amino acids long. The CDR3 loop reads CATSTSGQETQYF. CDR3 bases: TGTGCCACCTCGACCTCAGGCCAAGAGACCCAGTACTTC.

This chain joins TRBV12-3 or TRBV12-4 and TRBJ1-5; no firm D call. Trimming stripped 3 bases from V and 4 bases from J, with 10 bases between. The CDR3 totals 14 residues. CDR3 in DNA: TGTGCCAGCAGTTTGGATCCCCGAAATCAGCCCCAGCATTTT. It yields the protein CASSLDPRNQPQHF.

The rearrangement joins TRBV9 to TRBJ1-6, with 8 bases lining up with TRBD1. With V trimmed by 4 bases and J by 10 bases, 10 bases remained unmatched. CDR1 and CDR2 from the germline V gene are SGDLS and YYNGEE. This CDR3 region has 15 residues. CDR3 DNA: TGTGCCAGCAGCTACACAGGGGGTGCTAGGTCACCCCTCCACTTT. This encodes CASSYTGGARSPLHF.

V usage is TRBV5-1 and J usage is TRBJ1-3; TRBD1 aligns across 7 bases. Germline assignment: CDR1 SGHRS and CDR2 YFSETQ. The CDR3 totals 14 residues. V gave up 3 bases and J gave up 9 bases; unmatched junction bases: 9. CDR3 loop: CASSSDRQGTTIYF. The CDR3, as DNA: TGCGCCAGCAGCTCCGATCGACAGGGCACCACCATATATTTT.

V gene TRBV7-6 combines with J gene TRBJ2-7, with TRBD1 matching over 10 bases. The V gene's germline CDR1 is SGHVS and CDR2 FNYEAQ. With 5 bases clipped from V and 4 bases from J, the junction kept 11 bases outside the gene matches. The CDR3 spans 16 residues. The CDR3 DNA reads TGTGCCAGCAGCCTGGGGGGTGGACAGGGGGTTTACGAGCAGTACTTC. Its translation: CASSLGGGQGVYEQYF.

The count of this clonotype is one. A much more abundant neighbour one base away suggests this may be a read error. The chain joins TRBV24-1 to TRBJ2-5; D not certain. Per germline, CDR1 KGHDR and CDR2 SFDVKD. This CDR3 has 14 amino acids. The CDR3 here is CATSDPSVQEAQYF. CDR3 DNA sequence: TGTGCCACCAGTGACCCCTCTGTGCAAGAGGCCCAGTACTTC.

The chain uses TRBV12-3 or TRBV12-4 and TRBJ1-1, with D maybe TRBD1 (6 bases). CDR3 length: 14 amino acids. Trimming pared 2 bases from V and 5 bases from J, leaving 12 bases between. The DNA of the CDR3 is TGTGCCAGCAGTTTAAACAGGGAAAGAACTGAAGCTTTCTTT. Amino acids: CASSLNRERTEAFF.

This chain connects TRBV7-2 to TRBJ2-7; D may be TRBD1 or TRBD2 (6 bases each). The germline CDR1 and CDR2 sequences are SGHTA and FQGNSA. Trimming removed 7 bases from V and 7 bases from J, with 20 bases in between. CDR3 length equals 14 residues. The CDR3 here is CASTLGGGRGEQYF. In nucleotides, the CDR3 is TGTGCCAGCACCCTTGGGGGCGGACGGGGGGAGCAGTACTTC.

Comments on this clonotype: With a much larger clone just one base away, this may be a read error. The CDR3 DNA sequence: TGTGCCAGCAGCTTAGGGTACGCAGGACCCTATGGCTACACCTTC. Protein sequence: CASSLGYAGPYGYTF. V is TRBV7-2 and J is TRBJ1-2; D is undetermined. Germline V lookup: CDR1 SGHTA, CDR2 FQGNSA. This CDR3 spans 15 amino acids. The V and J ends lost 1 base and 4 bases respectively, with 13 bases between them.

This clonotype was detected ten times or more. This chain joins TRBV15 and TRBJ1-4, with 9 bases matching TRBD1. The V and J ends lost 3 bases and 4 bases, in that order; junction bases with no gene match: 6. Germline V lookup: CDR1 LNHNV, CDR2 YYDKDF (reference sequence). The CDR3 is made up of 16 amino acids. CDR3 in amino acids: CATSRNRGQGNEKLFF. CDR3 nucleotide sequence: TGTGCCACCAGCAGGAACAGGGGGCAGGGTAATGAAAAACTGTTTTTT.

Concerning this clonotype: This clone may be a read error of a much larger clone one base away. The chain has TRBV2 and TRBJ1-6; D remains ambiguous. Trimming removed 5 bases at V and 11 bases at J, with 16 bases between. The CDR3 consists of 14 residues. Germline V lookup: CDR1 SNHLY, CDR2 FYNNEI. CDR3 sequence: CASSLTERNPPLHF. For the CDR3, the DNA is TGTGCCAGCAGTCTTACGGAAAGGAATCCACCCCTCCACTTT.

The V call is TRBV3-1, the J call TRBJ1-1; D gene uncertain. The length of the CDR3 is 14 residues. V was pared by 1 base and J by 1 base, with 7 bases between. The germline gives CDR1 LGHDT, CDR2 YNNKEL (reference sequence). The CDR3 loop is CASSQAPGNTEAFF. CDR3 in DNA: TGTGCCAGCAGCCAAGCCCCCGGGAACACTGAAGCTTTCTTT.